This T cell receptor (beta chain) is drawn from a study of tumor and adjacent non-tumor tissue in lung cancer. Study in general: Stage I to III disease affected approximately 11 men and 4 or 5 women aged about 30 to 76.

The library came from three nested PCR rounds adapted from ARM-PCR protocols. TCRdb itself ran the multiplex PCR reads through MiXCR, one entry per CDR3 protein. Of more than 60,000 distinct CDR3 sequences listed, more than 60% are singletons. In regard to this clonotype: The junction differs from germline at one of its ends, possibly a read error.

RNA was extracted from bulk tissue without any cell sorting. The CDR3 contains 14 residues. Specimen: lung tumor tissue. The origin of this receptor is a woman aged 45 to 65 with non-small cell lung cancer. The gene calls are TRBV12-3 or TRBV12-4 and TRBJ1-5; tentative D call: TRBD1 (5 bases). The CDR3 protein is CASSFSVGVQPQHF. CDR3 sequence (DNA): TGTGCCAGTAGTTTCTCGGTGGGGGTACAGCCCCAGCATTTT.